A single sample gave rise to the 27 T cell receptor beta chains below, sequenced in a study of identifying expanded T cells in peripheral blood. TCRdb's table, derived via immunoSEQ multiplex PCR, lists solely in-frame clones and lacks some. The profile covers about 100,000 clones, with approximately 83% appearing a single time and roughly 5.9% taken by the ten largest. Specimen: blood. These TCRs come from a person aged 18 to 75 in good health.

The CDR3 sequence: CASSVLAGGPETQYF. CDR3 nucleotides: TGTGCCAGCAGCGTATTAGCGGGGGGGCCAGAGACCCAGTACTTC. This chain connects TRBV9 to TRBJ2-5; TRBD2 matches 11 bases. CDR1 and CDR2 from the germline V gene are SGDLS and YYNGEE. V lost 1 base to trimming and J lost 4 bases; unmatched junction nucleotides: 3. The CDR3 runs to 15 residues.

The chain couples TRBV5-1 to TRBJ2-3; TRBD1 is a possible D gene (5 bases). CDR3 length equals 16 residues. V dropped 4 bases and J dropped 2 bases, with 17 bases sitting between them. From germline, CDR1 is SGHRS and CDR2 YFSETQ. CDR3 loop: CASSPGIRRDTDTQYF. The CDR3, as DNA: TGCGCCAGCAGCCCAGGGATTCGCAGGGACACAGATACGCAGTATTTT.

This clone was observed a single time. V and J are TRBV5-6 and TRBJ2-7; a weak D match, TRBD2 (6 bases). Germline loops: CDR1 SGHDT, CDR2 YYEEEE. V shed 5 bases and J shed 3 bases, with 18 bases lying between them. The CDR3 loop spans 15 amino acids. The CDR3, as DNA: TGTGCCAGCAGTCCCCCCGCGGGATCACACTACGAGCAGTACTTC. Its translation is CASSPPAGSHYEQYF.

The chain combines TRBV4-1 with TRBJ1-1; D is uncertain. Germline lookup yields CDR1 MGHRA and CDR2 YSYEKL. The CDR3 length is 16 residues. Between the trimmed V and J ends, which lost 4 bases and 3 bases, there was a span of 18 bases. CDR3 protein: CASSPPGWGRDTEAFF. Here the CDR3 DNA reads TGCGCCAGCAGCCCACCTGGTTGGGGAAGGGACACTGAAGCTTTCTTT.

The rearrangement links TRBV6-1 to TRBJ1-6; D is ambiguous. The V end lost 2 bases, the J end lost 9 bases, and 17 bases lay between the germline ends. CDR3 length equals 16 residues. Germline-derived CDR1 and CDR2 are MNHNS and SASEGT. The DNA of the CDR3 is TGTGCCAGCAGTGAATTGACGGCGCCTGGCCTTTCACCCCTCCACTTT. Protein product: CASSELTAPGLSPLHF.

The genes are TRBV5-4 and TRBJ1-6; 8 nucleotides match TRBD1. CDR3 length: 16 residues. The germline V gene encodes CDR1 SGHNT and CDR2 YYREEE (reference sequence). Losses at the gene ends were 0 bases for V and 7 bases for J; bases not matched to a gene: 6. The CDR3 loop is CASSLDSGGINSPLHF. DNA of the CDR3: TGTGCCAGCAGCTTGGACTCAGGGGGCATCAATTCACCCCTCCACTTT.

This clone was seen a few times. The chain combines TRBV6-6 with TRBJ1-1; D not certain. CDR1 MNHNY and CDR2 SVGAGI come from the germline V gene (reference sequence). This CDR3 is 11 amino acids long. V gave up 8 bases and J gave up 3 bases, with 7 bases separating them. The CDR3 here is CASVYDTEAFF. As DNA, the CDR3 is TGTGCCAGCGTATACGACACTGAAGCTTTCTTT.

The V and J genes are TRBV7-9 and TRBJ1-1; D unresolved. Germline loops: CDR1 SEHNR, CDR2 FQNEAQ (reference sequence). CDR3 length equals 14 residues. Trimming pared 1 base from V and 1 base from J, leaving 7 bases between. The CDR3 DNA follows: TGTGCCAGCAGCTTAGATAACAGGAACACTGAAGCTTTCTTT. It is translated as CASSLDNRNTEAFF.

The J gene is TRBJ1-2, the V gene TRBV2, with TRBD1 identical over 10 bases. The ends lost 6 bases at V and 7 bases at J; junction bases unmatched: 8. Germline loops: CDR1 SNHLY, CDR2 FYNNEI. The CDR3 contains 14 residues. The DNA of the CDR3 is TGTGCCAGCAGCCGGGACAGGGGAGAATCTGGCTACACCTTC. It encodes CASSRDRGESGYTF. The full variable domain, completed using reference TRBV2 and TRBJ1-2, is EPEVTQTPSHQVTQMGQEVILRCVPISNHLYFYWYRQILGQKVEFLVSFYNNEISEKSEIFDDQFSVERPDGSNFTLKIRSTKLEDSAMYFCASSRDRGESGYTFGSGTRLTVV.

The CDR3 protein is CASSDSFRQGNRNEQFF. CDR3 nucleotide sequence: TGTGCCAGCAGTGACAGCTTTCGACAGGGGAATCGGAATGAGCAGTTCTTC. The chain couples TRBV6-4 to TRBJ2-1; 8 nucleotides match TRBD1. V was pared by 2 bases and J by 7 bases, with 13 bases of the junction left unmatched. CDR3 length: 17 amino acids. The germline gives CDR1 MRHNA, CDR2 SNTAGT.

The rearrangement uses TRBV30 and TRBJ1-1; no reliable D call. V was clipped by 1 base and J by 2 bases, with 8 bases between them. This CDR3 has 13 amino acids. Germline lookup yields CDR1 GTSNPN and CDR2 SVGIG (reference sequence). The CDR3 nucleotides are TGTGCCTGGAGTGCCTCACGTAACACTGAAGCTTTCTTT. This gives the protein CAWSASRNTEAFF.

V is TRBV5-1 and J is TRBJ2-7, with 8 positions matching TRBD1. Trimming cost V 7 bases and J 5 bases; bases outside gene matches: 8. The CDR3 extends over 13 amino acids. From germline, CDR1 is SGHRS and CDR2 YFSETQ. The CDR3 reads CASAAQGANEQYF. Written as DNA, the CDR3 is TGCGCCAGCGCGGCCCAGGGGGCAAACGAGCAGTACTTC.

This clone showed up just once. This rearrangement joins TRBV11-2 to TRBJ2-1; 16 nucleotides align to TRBD2. There are 18 residues in the CDR3. Germline CDR1 is SGHAT and CDR2 is FQNNGV. V gave up 5 bases and J gave up 9 bases; unmatched junction bases: 13. CDR3 sequence reads: CASSIFPGTSGGAGEQFF. In DNA form, the CDR3 reads TGTGCCAGCAGCATATTTCCCGGGACTAGCGGGGGGGCCGGTGAGCAGTTCTTC.

This chain links TRBV18 with TRBJ2-7; D remains unclear. The CDR3 loop spans 12 amino acids. Trimming stripped 3 bases from V and 3 bases from J, with 6 bases between. Germline CDR1 and CDR2: KGHSH and LQKENI. The CDR3 bases are TGTGCCAGCTCACCCGGGTACTACGAGCAGTACTTC. Translation gives CASSPGYYEQYF. Filled out from reference TRBV18 and TRBJ2-7, the complete variable domain reads NAGVMQNPRHLVRRRGQEARLRCSPMKGHSHVYWYRQLPEEGLKFMVYLQKENIIDESGMPKERFSAEFPKEGPSILRIQQVVRGDSAAYFCASSPGYYEQYFGPGTRLTVT.

The chain has TRBV7-8 and TRBJ1-5; D remains ambiguous. Germline CDR1 and CDR2: SGHVS and FQNEAQ. The CDR3 is 17 amino acids. V was trimmed by 2 bases and J by 0 bases, leaving 14 bases between them. The DNA for the CDR3 is TGTGCCAGCAGCTTACGAGGACCGATTGTTAGCAATCAGCCCCAGCATTTT. Its translation is CASSLRGPIVSNQPQHF.

The genes are TRBV15 and TRBJ1-4; D call uncertain. This CDR3 has 13 residues. V shed 1 base and J shed 10 bases, with 10 bases lying between them. Germline loops: CDR1 LNHNV, CDR2 YYDKDF (reference sequence). CDR3 residues: CATSRVPSGKLFF. Here the CDR3 DNA reads TGTGCCACCAGCAGAGTGCCATCCGGAAAACTGTTTTTT.

This clone was detected once. The chain recombines TRBV18 with TRBJ1-2, with D maybe TRBD1 (5 bases). Looked up from germline, CDR1 is KGHSH and CDR2 is LQKENI. The CDR3 is 15 residues long. Trimming stripped 6 bases from V and 4 bases from J, with 18 bases between. CDR3 sequence (DNA): TGTGCCAGCTCTTCCTTCGGGCGGGACCCCTATGGCTACACCTTC. Translation gives CASSSFGRDPYGYTF.

The V and J genes are TRBV4-1 and TRBJ1-5; no firm D call. Germline CDR1 is MGHRA and CDR2 is YSYEKL. The CDR3 extends over 16 amino acids. Deletions cut 4 bases from V and 0 bases from J, with 13 bases between. CDR3 nucleotides: TGCGCCAGCAGCCTTAGCTCACAAGTTAGCAATCAGCCCCAGCATTTT. The encoded protein is CASSLSSQVSNQPQHF.

V usage is TRBV7-8 and J usage is TRBJ1-2, with D possibly matching TRBD1 (6 bases). The ends were cut back, 1 base at V and 4 bases at J, with 10 bases in the middle. The germline V gene encodes CDR1 SGHVS and CDR2 FQNEAQ. This CDR3 region has 14 residues. CDR3 in amino acids: CASSLDPGAYGYTF. The CDR3 DNA follows: TGTGCCAGCAGCTTAGACCCGGGGGCCTATGGCTACACCTTC.

This clone was found a few times. J is TRBJ2-7 and V is TRBV5-5, with D perhaps matching TRBD1 (5 bases). Trimming pared 1 base from V and 4 bases from J, leaving 9 bases between. Per germline, CDR1 SGHKS and CDR2 YYEKEE (reference sequence). The CDR3 runs 13 residues. The CDR3 spells CASSLQGLYEQYF. The DNA for the CDR3 is TGTGCCAGCAGCTTGCAGGGCTTGTACGAGCAGTACTTC.

CDR3 protein: CASHNGWDTIYF. The CDR3 DNA follows: TGTGCCAGCCATAATGGGTGGGACACCATATATTTT. The chain links TRBV6-6 to TRBJ1-3; D unclear. The germline gives CDR1 MNHNY, CDR2 SVGAGI (reference sequence). The CDR3 extends over 12 amino acids. V lost 8 bases to trimming and J lost 8 bases, with 13 bases between them.

J is TRBJ2-3 and V is TRBV4-1; D call uncertain. Germline V gene data show CDR1 as MGHRA and CDR2 as YSYEKL. Trimming took off 0 bases at V and 6 bases at J, with 10 bases between the two ends. The CDR3 extends over 14 amino acids. The CDR3 is CASSQEVAPDTQYF. CDR3 DNA: TGCGCCAGCAGCCAAGAGGTGGCTCCGGATACGCAGTATTTT.

The rearrangement links TRBV5-1 to TRBJ1-4, with D tentatively TRBD1 (5 bases). CDR3 size: 14 residues. Between the trimmed V and J ends, which lost 1 base and 7 bases, there was a span of 11 bases. The germline V gene has CDR1 SGHRS and CDR2 YFSETQ. The DNA for the CDR3 is TGCGCCAGCAGCTTGCAGGGCAGCGGTGAAAAACTGTTTTTT. Protein product: CASSLQGSGEKLFF.

The rearrangement uses TRBV7-3 and TRBJ2-5; TRBD2 aligns across 7 bases. In germline, CDR1 is SGHTA, CDR2 FQGTGA. V gave up 5 bases and J gave up 5 bases; unmatched junction bases: 5. CDR3 length: 13 residues. This chain's CDR3 is CASSTTSLETQYF. CDR3 nucleotide sequence: TGTGCCAGCAGCACGACTAGCTTGGAGACCCAGTACTTC.

This clone was seen only a few times. The rearrangement joins TRBV7-2 to TRBJ2-1, with no clear D. The CDR3 contains 13 residues. Germline V gene data show CDR1 as SGHTA and CDR2 as FQGNSA. The germline V and J ends were trimmed by 4 bases and 9 bases, with 13 bases remaining between them. The CDR3 region has the DNA TGTGCCAGCAGCTCCAGCGCAATAGGTGAGCAGTTCTTC. Amino acid sequence: CASSSSAIGEQFF.

This clone has a single count. The J gene is TRBJ2-1, the V gene TRBV18; TRBD1 might be the D (6 bases). Germline CDR1 is KGHSH and CDR2 is LQKENI. The CDR3 contains 16 residues. Trimming took 4 bases from V and 7 from J, leaving 20 bases between them. The CDR3 loop reads CASSQLAINTGNEQFF. The CDR3 DNA sequence: TGTGCCAGCTCACAATTAGCTATCAACACAGGGAATGAGCAGTTCTTC.

This clone was seen once. CDR3 coding DNA: TGCGCCAGCAGCCAAGCCGTGCGGGACTCTTCACCCCTCCACTTT. Residues: CASSQAVRDSSPLHF. The chain couples TRBV4-1 to TRBJ1-6, with D possibly matching TRBD1 (5 bases). The V gene lost 1 base and the J gene lost 9 bases, with 13 bases spanning the gap. This CDR3 contains 15 residues. Germline V CDR1 and CDR2: MGHRA, YSYEKL.